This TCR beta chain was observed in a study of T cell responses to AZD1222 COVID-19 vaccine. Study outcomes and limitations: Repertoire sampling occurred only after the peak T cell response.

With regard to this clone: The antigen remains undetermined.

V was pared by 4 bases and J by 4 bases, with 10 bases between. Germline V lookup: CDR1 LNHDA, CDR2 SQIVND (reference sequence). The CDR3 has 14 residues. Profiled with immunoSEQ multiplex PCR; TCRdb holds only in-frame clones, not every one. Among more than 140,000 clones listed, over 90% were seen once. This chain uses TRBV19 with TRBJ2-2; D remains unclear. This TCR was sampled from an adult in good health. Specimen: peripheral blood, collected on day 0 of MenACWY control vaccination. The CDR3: CASSTEAGTGELFF. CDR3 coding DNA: TGTGCCAGTAGTACCGAGGCTGGCACCGGGGAGCTGTTTTTT.